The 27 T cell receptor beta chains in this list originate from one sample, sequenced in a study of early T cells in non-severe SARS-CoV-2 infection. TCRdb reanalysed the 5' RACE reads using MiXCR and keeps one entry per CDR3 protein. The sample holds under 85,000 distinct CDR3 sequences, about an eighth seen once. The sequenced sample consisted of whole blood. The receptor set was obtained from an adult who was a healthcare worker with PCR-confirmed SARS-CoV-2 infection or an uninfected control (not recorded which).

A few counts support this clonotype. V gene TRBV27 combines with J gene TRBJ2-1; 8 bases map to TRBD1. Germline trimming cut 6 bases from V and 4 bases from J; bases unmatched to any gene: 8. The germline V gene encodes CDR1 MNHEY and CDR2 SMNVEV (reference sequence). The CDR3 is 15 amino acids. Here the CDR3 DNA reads TGTGCCAGCAGGTTACAGGGGGACCTTTACAATGAGCAGTTCTTC. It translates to CASRLQGDLYNEQFF.

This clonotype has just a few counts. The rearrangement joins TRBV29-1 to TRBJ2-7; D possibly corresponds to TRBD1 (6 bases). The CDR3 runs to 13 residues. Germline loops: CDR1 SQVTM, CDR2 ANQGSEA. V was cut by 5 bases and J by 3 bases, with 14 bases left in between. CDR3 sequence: CSVRGTYDYEQYF. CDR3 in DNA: TGCAGCGTTAGAGGGACATATGACTACGAGCAGTACTTC.

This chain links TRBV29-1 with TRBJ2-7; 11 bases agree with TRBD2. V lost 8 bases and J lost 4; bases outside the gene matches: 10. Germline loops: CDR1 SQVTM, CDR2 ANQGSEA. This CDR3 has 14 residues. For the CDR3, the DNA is TGCAGCCCGCAGCCGGGACTAGCGGTGTACGAGCAGTACTTC. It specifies CSPQPGLAVYEQYF.

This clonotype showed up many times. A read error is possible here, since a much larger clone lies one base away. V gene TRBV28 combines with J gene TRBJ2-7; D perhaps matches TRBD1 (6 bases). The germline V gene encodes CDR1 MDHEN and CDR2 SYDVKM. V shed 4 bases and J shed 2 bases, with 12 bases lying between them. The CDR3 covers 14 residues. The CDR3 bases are TGTGCCAGCAGTTACAGGGCCCCAACCTACGAGCAGTACTTC. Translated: CASSYRAPTYEQYF.

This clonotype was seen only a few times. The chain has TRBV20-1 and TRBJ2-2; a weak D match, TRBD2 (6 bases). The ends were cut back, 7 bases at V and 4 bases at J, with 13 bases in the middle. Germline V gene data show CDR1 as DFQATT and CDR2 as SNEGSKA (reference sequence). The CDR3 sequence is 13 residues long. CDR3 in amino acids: CSGRESGTGELFF. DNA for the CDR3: TGCAGTGGCCGGGAGTCCGGCACCGGGGAGCTGTTTTTT.

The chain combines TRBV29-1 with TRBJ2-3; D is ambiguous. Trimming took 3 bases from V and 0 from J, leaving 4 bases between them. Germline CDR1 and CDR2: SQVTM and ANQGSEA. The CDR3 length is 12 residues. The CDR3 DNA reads TGCAGCGTTGAGTTCAGCACAGATACGCAGTATTTT. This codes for CSVEFSTDTQYF.

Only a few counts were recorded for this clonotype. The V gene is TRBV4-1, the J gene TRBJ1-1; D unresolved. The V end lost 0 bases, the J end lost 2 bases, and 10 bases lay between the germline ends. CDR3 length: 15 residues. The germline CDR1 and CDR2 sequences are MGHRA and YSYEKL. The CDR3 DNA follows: TGCGCCAGCAGCCAAGATTTCAACACCAACACTGAAGCTTTCTTT. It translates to CASSQDFNTNTEAFF.

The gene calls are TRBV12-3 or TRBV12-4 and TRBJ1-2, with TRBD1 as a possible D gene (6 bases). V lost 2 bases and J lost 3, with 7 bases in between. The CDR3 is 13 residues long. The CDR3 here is CASSLRGDYGYTF. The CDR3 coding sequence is TGTGCCAGCAGTTTAAGGGGGGACTATGGCTACACCTTC.

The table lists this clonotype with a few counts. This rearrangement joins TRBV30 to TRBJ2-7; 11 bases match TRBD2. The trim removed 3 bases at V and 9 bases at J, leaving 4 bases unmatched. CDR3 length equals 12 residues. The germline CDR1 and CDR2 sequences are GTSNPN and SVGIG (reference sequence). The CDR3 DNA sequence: TGTGCCTGGAGCGAGCTAGCGGGAGGGCAGTACTTC. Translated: CAWSELAGGQYF.

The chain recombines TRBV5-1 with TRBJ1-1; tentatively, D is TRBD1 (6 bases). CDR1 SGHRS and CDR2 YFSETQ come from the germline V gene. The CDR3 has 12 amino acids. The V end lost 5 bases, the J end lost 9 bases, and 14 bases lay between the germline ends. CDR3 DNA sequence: TGCGCCAGCAGAATGGGGGACAAACAAGCTTTCTTT. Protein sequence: CASRMGDKQAFF. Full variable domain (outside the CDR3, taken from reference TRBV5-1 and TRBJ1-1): KAGVTQTPRYLIKTRGQQVTLSCSPISGHRSVSWYQQTPGQGLQFLFEYFSETQRNKGNFPGRFSGRQFSNSRSEMNVSTLELGDSALYLCASRMGDKQAFFGQGTRLTVV.

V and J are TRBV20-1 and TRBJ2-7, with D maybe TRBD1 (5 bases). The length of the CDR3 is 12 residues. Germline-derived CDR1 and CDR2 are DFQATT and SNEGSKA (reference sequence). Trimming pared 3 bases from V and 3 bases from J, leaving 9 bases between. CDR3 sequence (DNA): TGCAGTGCTAGGGACATAGACTACGAGCAGTACTTC. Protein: CSARDIDYEQYF.

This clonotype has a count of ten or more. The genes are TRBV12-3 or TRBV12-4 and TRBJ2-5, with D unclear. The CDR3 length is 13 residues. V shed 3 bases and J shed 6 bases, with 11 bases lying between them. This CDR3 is CASSFFSQKTQYF. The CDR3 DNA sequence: TGTGCCAGCAGTTTTTTTAGTCAGAAGACCCAGTACTTC.

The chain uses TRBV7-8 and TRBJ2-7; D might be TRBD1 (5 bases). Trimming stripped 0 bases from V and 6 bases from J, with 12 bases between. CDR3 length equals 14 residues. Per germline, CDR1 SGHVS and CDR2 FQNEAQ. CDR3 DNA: TGTGCCAGCAGCTTAGCGCATGTCAGGGCCGAGCAGTACTTC. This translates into CASSLAHVRAEQYF.

The DNA for the CDR3 is TGCAGTCCTCGACTAGCGGGATTGGGGCAGTTCTTC. It codes for CSPRLAGLGQFF. The chain uses TRBV20-1 and TRBJ2-1; 11 bases agree with TRBD2. This CDR3 spans 12 amino acids. CDR1 and CDR2 (germline): DFQATT, SNEGSKA (reference sequence). V shed 8 bases and J 12 bases; nucleotides not matched to a gene: 9.

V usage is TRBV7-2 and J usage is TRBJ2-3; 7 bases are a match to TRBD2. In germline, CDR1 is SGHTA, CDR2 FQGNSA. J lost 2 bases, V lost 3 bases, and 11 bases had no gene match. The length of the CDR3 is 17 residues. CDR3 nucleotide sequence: TGTGCCAGCAGCTTTCGCGGGACTAATGTACCCACAGATACGCAGTATTTT. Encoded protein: CASSFRGTNVPTDTQYF.

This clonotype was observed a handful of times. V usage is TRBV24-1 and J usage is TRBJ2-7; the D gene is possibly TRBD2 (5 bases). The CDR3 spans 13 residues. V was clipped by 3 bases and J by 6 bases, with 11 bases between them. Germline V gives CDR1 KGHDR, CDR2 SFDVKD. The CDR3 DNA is TGTGCCACCAGTGATCTTCAACGGGGCGAGCAGTACTTC. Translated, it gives CATSDLQRGEQYF.

CDR3 DNA sequence: TGTGCCAGCAGTGAAAACTTTTATAATTCACCCCTCCACTTT. Protein: CASSENFYNSPLHF. The chain is built from TRBV2 and TRBJ1-6; D gene unclear. CDR3 length equals 14 residues. The V end lost 2 bases, the J end lost 4 bases, and 6 bases lay between the germline ends. Germline CDR1 is SNHLY and CDR2 is FYNNEI. Full variable domain (rest looked up from reference TRBV2 and TRBJ1-6): EPEVTQTPSHQVTQMGQEVILRCVPISNHLYFYWYRQILGQKVEFLVSFYNNEISEKSEIFDDQFSVERPDGSNFTLKIRSTKLEDSAMYFCASSENFYNSPLHFGNGTRLTVT.

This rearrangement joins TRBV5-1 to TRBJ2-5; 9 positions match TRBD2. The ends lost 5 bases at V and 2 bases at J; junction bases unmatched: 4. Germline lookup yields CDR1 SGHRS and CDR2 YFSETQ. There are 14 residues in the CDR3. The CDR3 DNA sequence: TGCGCCAGCAGGGGGCTAGCGGGACAAGAGACCCAGTACTTC. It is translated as CASRGLAGQETQYF.

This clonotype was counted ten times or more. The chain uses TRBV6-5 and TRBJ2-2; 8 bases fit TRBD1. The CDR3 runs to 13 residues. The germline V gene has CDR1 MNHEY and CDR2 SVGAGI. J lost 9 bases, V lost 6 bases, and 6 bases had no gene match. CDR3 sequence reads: CASSPDRGWELFF. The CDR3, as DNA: TGTGCCAGCAGCCCAGACAGGGGCTGGGAGCTGTTTTTT.

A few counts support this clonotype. The CDR3 DNA reads TGCGCCAGCAGCCATAAATTCAGGGGTGTGGATACGCAGTATTTT. Protein: CASSHKFRGVDTQYF. The chain joins TRBV4-1 to TRBJ2-3; D is possibly TRBD1 (6 bases). CDR3 length: 15 residues. Trimming cost V 3 bases and J 6 bases, with 16 bases left between them. Per the germline V gene, CDR1 is MGHRA and CDR2 is YSYEKL.

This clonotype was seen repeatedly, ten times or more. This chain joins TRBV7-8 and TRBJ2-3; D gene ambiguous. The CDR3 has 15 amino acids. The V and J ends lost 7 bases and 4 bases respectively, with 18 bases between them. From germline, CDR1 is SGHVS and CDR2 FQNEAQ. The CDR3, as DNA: TGTGCCAGCAACCCCAGTGGGCTAGATTCAGATACGCAGTATTTT. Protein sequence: CASNPSGLDSDTQYF.

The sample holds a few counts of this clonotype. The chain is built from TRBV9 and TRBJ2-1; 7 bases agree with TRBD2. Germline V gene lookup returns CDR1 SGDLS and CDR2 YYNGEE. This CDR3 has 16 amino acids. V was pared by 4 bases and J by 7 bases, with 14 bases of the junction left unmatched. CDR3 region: CASSPMSAGVKNEQFF. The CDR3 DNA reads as TGTGCCAGCAGCCCCATGAGCGCGGGAGTTAAAAATGAGCAGTTCTTC.

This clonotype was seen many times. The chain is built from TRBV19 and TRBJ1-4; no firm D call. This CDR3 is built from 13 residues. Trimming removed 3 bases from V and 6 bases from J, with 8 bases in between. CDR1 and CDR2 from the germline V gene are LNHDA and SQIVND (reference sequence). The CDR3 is CASSMRRDEKLFF. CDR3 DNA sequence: TGTGCCAGTAGTATGAGGCGTGATGAAAAACTGTTTTTT.

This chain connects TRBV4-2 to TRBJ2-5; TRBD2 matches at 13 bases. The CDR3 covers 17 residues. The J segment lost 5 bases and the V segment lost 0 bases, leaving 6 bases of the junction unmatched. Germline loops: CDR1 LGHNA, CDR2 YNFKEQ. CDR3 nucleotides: TGTGCCAGCAGCCAAGATTTGACTAGCGGGGGGCCGGAGACCCAGTACTTC. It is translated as CASSQDLTSGGPETQYF.

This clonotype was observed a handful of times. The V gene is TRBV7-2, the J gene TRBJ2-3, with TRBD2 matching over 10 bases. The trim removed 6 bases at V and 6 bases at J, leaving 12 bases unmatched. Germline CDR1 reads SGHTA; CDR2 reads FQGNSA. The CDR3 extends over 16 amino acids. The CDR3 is CASREGLAPLGDTQYF. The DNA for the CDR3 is TGTGCCAGCAGGGAGGGACTAGCGCCGCTAGGTGATACGCAGTATTTT.

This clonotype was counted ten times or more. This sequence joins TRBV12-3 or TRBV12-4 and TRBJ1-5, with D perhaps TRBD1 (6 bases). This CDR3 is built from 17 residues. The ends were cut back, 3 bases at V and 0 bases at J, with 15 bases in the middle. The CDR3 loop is CASSFQQSGASNQPQHF. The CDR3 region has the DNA TGTGCCAGCAGTTTTCAACAATCAGGGGCTAGCAATCAGCCCCAGCATTTT.

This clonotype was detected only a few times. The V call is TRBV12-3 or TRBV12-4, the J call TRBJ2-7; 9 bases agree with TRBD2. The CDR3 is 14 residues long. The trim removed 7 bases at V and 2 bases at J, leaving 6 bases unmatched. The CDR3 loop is CASTPSGGPYEQYF. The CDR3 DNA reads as TGTGCCAGCACCCCCAGCGGGGGGCCCTACGAGCAGTACTTC.